A single sample is the source of the 26 T cell receptor beta chains below, sequenced in a study of memory CD4+ T cells and cytomegalovirus serostatus (dated by TCRdb to the late 2010s). Single viable CD3+CD4+CD8-CD45RO+ cells were sorted as memory CD4+ T cells on a FACSAria II. Library prep was done by the immunoSEQ multiplex PCR assay. TCRdb retrieved this table from immuneACCESS and kept in-frame rearrangements only. Not all clones are present; in checked studies, unresolved V genes account for under half, and no reason is known for the remainder. Within this sample are some 95,000 clones, with about 80% of them counted one time only. The ten largest account for around 3.6% of the sample. The sequenced material came from memory CD4+ T cells from blood. These receptors were taken from an adult in good health and CMV-seropositive.

The sample holds one count of this clone. The chain recombines TRBV28 with TRBJ1-2; D may be TRBD1 (5 bases). The CDR3 totals 14 residues. CDR1 and CDR2 from the germline V gene are MDHEN and SYDVKM. Trimming shortened V by 3 bases and J by 6 bases, and 14 bases separated the two germline ends. CDR3 sequence (DNA): TGTGCCAGCAGTTTGGGATCGGTGGGGGATGGCTACACCTTC. Protein: CASSLGSVGDGYTF.

The V gene is TRBV14, the J gene TRBJ2-5; no firm D call. The V gene's germline CDR1 is SGHDN and CDR2 FVKESK. Deletions cut 1 base from V and 4 bases from J, with 13 bases between. CDR3 size: 15 residues. The CDR3 nucleotides read TGTGCCAGCAGCCAAGGGGGATTGTCGGTAGAGACCCAGTACTTC. It codes for CASSQGGLSVETQYF. The full variable domain, its missing parts supplied by reference TRBV14 and TRBJ2-5, is EAGVTQFPSHSVIEKGQTVTLRCDPISGHDNLYWYRRVMGKEIKFLLHFVKESKQDESGMPNNRFLAERTGGTYSTLKVQPAELEDSGVYFCASSQGGLSVETQYFGPGTRLLVL.

The chain couples TRBV13 to TRBJ2-7, with TRBD1 matching over 7 bases. The CDR3 is 14 residues long. V was pared by 3 bases and J by 3 bases, with 5 bases of the junction left unmatched. Germline CDR1 reads PRHDT; CDR2 reads FYEKMQ (reference sequence). The chain's CDR3 is CASSFYRDSYEQYF. The CDR3 DNA follows: TGTGCCAGCAGCTTTTACCGGGACAGCTACGAGCAGTACTTC.

The rearrangement uses TRBV15 and TRBJ2-2; a possible D gene is TRBD1 (6 bases). V was pared by 3 bases and J by 7 bases, with 12 bases between. CDR1 is LNHNV, CDR2 YYDKDF, per germline (reference sequence). CDR3 size: 14 residues. Here the CDR3 DNA reads TGTGCCACCAGCAGGGAACAGGGCAGCGGGGAGCTGTTTTTT. Translating gives CATSREQGSGELFF. Full variable domain (remainder filled in from reference TRBV15 and TRBJ2-2): DAMVIQNPRYQVTQFGKPVTLSCSQTLNHNVMYWYQQKSSQAPKLLFHYYDKDFNNEADTPDNFQSRRPNTSFCFLDIRSPGLGDTAMYLCATSREQGSGELFFGEGSRLTVL.

V gene TRBV7-2 combines with J gene TRBJ2-5; 7 nucleotides align to TRBD1. There are 15 residues in the CDR3. The V and J ends lost 0 bases and 3 bases, in that order; junction bases with no gene match: 4. Looked up from germline, CDR1 is SGHTA and CDR2 is FQGNSA. CDR3 nucleotide sequence: TGTGCCAGCAGCTTAGCGCTTACAGGGGAAGAGACCCAGTACTTC. Translation: CASSLALTGEETQYF.

The chain uses TRBV28 and TRBJ2-1; D is uncertain. Per germline, CDR1 MDHEN and CDR2 SYDVKM. This CDR3 has 11 amino acids. Trimming stripped 8 bases from V and 15 bases from J, with 17 bases between. This chain's CDR3 is CASGYNFLWFF. The CDR3 nucleotides are TGTGCCAGCGGCTACAATTTTCTTTGGTTCTTC.

This sequence joins TRBV18 and TRBJ1-2; TRBD1 might be the D (5 bases). CDR1 is KGHSH, CDR2 LQKENI, per germline. V shed 2 bases and J shed 2 bases, with 6 bases lying between them. This CDR3 is built from 13 residues. The CDR3 nucleotides read TGTGCCAGCTCACCAGAGGGGAACTATGGCTACACCTTC. Translation gives CASSPEGNYGYTF. Together with reference TRBV18 and TRBJ1-2, the CDR3 gives the full variable domain: NAGVMQNPRHLVRRRGQEARLRCSPMKGHSHVYWYRQLPEEGLKFMVYLQKENIIDESGMPKERFSAEFPKEGPSILRIQQVVRGDSAAYFCASSPEGNYGYTFGSGTRLTVV.

This rearrangement joins TRBV6-6 to TRBJ1-1, with 9 bases aligning to TRBD1. The CDR3 sequence is 13 residues long. Germline V gene data show CDR1 as MNHNY and CDR2 as SVGAGI (reference sequence). V gave up 10 bases and J gave up 4 bases; unmatched junction bases: 7. CDR3: CATLQGAATEAFF. Written as DNA, the CDR3 is TGTGCCACCTTACAGGGGGCGGCCACTGAAGCTTTCTTT.

The chain links TRBV25-1 to TRBJ2-5; the D is unclear. This CDR3 comprises 12 residues. The V gene lost 3 bases and the J gene lost 5 bases, with 7 bases spanning the gap. Germline V CDR1 and CDR2: MGHDK, SYGVNS. CDR3 coding DNA: TGTGCCAGCAGTGAGTATGGGGAGACCCAGTACTTC. Its translation is CASSEYGETQYF.

The V call is TRBV7-8, the J call TRBJ1-1; no clear D gene. Germline CDR1 SGHVS, CDR2 FQNEAQ. The CDR3 runs to 13 residues. The V end was cut by 2 bases, the J end by 2 bases, with 6 bases between. As DNA, the CDR3 is TGTGCCAGCAGCTTACGCAGCAACACTGAAGCTTTCTTT. It yields the protein CASSLRSNTEAFF.

The chain uses TRBV18 and TRBJ1-1; 7 nucleotides agree with TRBD1. V was clipped by 1 base and J by 1 base; unmatched bases: 6. CDR1 is KGHSH, CDR2 LQKENI, per germline. CDR3 length: 16 amino acids. CDR3 bases: TGTGCCAGCTCACCACAAACAGGGGTGGCGAACACTGAAGCTTTCTTT. Translating it yields CASSPQTGVANTEAFF.

This clone was observed a single time. The chain links TRBV28 to TRBJ1-2; 7 nucleotides match TRBD1. The CDR3 runs 13 residues. With 7 bases clipped from V and 4 bases from J, the junction kept 6 bases outside the gene matches. CDR1 is MDHEN, CDR2 SYDVKM, per germline. The DNA for the CDR3 is TGTGCCAGCAAAGGGGGCAGCGGCTATGGCTACACCTTC. Translated, it gives CASKGGSGYGYTF.

This clone was counted a few times. The chain joins TRBV4-1 to TRBJ1-3; D gene ambiguous. Trimming shortened V by 4 bases and J by 2 bases, and 21 bases separated the two germline ends. The CDR3 is made up of 18 amino acids. The germline V gene encodes CDR1 MGHRA and CDR2 YSYEKL. For the CDR3, the DNA is TGCGCCAGCAGCCGCGGGCCTTCCCCGTCCCCACCTGGAAACACCATATATTTT. Residues: CASSRGPSPSPPGNTIYF.

The chain combines TRBV2 with TRBJ1-1; D call uncertain. This CDR3 is 12 amino acids long. Between the trimmed V and J ends, which lost 2 bases and 7 bases, there was a span of 8 bases. CDR1 is SNHLY, CDR2 FYNNEI, per germline. CDR3 DNA: TGTGCCAGCAGTGAACAGACCATTGAAGCTTTCTTT. This gives the protein CASSEQTIEAFF.

In its sample, this clone was seen a few times. This chain links TRBV7-8 with TRBJ2-6, with D possibly matching TRBD2 (5 bases). Trimming cost V 0 bases and J 1 base, with 7 bases left between them. This CDR3 spans 16 amino acids. Germline V gene data show CDR1 as SGHVS and CDR2 as FQNEAQ. The CDR3: CASSLARASGANVLTF. Written as DNA, the CDR3 is TGTGCCAGCAGCTTAGCGCGGGCGTCTGGGGCCAACGTCCTGACTTTC.

The chain carries TRBV18 and TRBJ1-1; D is unclear. Germline loops: CDR1 KGHSH, CDR2 LQKENI. The CDR3 is 12 residues long. Trimming cost V 4 bases and J 4 bases, with 7 bases left between them. The CDR3 sequence: CASSRPSTEAFF. For the CDR3, the DNA is TGTGCCAGCTCACGTCCCAGCACTGAAGCTTTCTTT.

This chain joins TRBV29-1 and TRBJ2-1, with 13 nucleotides matching TRBD2. Germline CDR1 and CDR2: SQVTM and ANQGSEA. The ends lost 1 base at V and 7 bases at J; junction bases unmatched: 10. The CDR3 contains 17 residues. The CDR3 region is CSVEGRRTSGSYNEQFF. Here the CDR3 DNA reads TGCAGCGTTGAAGGTAGGAGGACTAGCGGGAGCTATAATGAGCAGTTCTTC.

This clone appeared a single time. This chain uses TRBV7-2 with TRBJ2-3, with D maybe TRBD1 (6 bases). Germline V gene data show CDR1 as SGHTA and CDR2 as FQGNSA. V shed 5 bases and J shed 2 bases, with 11 bases lying between them. This CDR3 spans 14 amino acids. CDR3 in DNA: TGTGCCAGCAGCCCCGACAGGTACACAGATACGCAGTATTTT. Protein: CASSPDRYTDTQYF. Complete variable domain (other parts from reference TRBV7-2 and TRBJ2-3): GAGVSQSPSNKVTEKGKDVELRCDPISGHTALYWYRQSLGQGLEFLIYFQGNSAPDKSGLPSDRFSAERTGGSVSTLTIQRTQQEDSAVYLCASSPDRYTDTQYFGPGTRLTVL.

The chain employs TRBV6-1 and TRBJ1-2; D uncertain. This CDR3 has 14 amino acids. Deletions cut 2 bases from V and 4 bases from J, with 11 bases between. CDR1 and CDR2 (germline): MNHNS, SASEGT. The CDR3 coding sequence is TGTGCCAGCAGTGAACAAGGCAGCCTCTATGGCTACACCTTC. This sequence encodes CASSEQGSLYGYTF.

This clone came up once. This chain uses TRBV7-3 with TRBJ2-6; the D is unclear. The CDR3 runs to 18 residues. V was shortened by 1 base and J by 2 bases, with 15 bases between the two germline ends. Germline assignment: CDR1 SGHTA and CDR2 FQGTGA. CDR3 amino acids: CASSLKARGQAGANVLTF. The DNA for the CDR3 is TGTGCCAGCAGCTTAAAGGCTCGTGGGCAGGCTGGGGCCAACGTCCTGACTTTC.

This chain connects TRBV25-1 to TRBJ2-1; 13 bases align to TRBD2. Losses at the gene ends were 4 bases for V and 7 bases for J; bases not matched to a gene: 7. Looked up from germline, CDR1 is MGHDK and CDR2 is SYGVNS. This CDR3 contains 16 residues. The CDR3 region has the DNA TGTGCCAGCAGTGTAGGACTAGCGGGAGTATCGAATGAGCAGTTCTTC. Protein product: CASSVGLAGVSNEQFF.

This rearrangement joins TRBV5-1 to TRBJ2-2; D unclear. In germline, CDR1 is SGHRS, CDR2 YFSETQ. This CDR3 region has 16 residues. V dropped 5 bases and J dropped 1 base, with 15 bases sitting between them. The CDR3 region is CASRTSSSGNTGELFF. In nucleotides, the CDR3 is TGCGCCAGCAGAACCTCCTCAAGTGGGAACACCGGGGAGCTGTTTTTT.

The V gene is TRBV23-1, the J gene TRBJ1-5, with a possible D match to TRBD1 (5 bases). TRBV23-1 is labeled an ORF, and its function is uncertain. Trimming stripped 9 bases from V and 5 bases from J, with 20 bases between. The CDR3 runs 15 residues. CDR3 residues: CASPMGRRMDQPQHF. The CDR3 DNA follows: TGCGCCAGTCCGATGGGGCGGAGGATGGATCAGCCCCAGCATTTT.

V is TRBV4-2 and J is TRBJ2-7, with D possibly matching TRBD2 (6 bases). Trimming cost V 0 bases and J 4 bases, with 13 bases left between them. From germline, CDR1 is LGHNA and CDR2 YNFKEQ. CDR3 size: 15 residues. The CDR3: CASSQERSSEYEQYF. In DNA, the CDR3 is TGTGCCAGCAGCCAAGAGAGGTCTAGCGAGTACGAGCAGTACTTC.

This chain uses TRBV29-1 with TRBJ2-1; 8 bases match TRBD2. The J segment lost 0 bases and the V segment lost 2 bases, leaving 9 bases of the junction unmatched. Germline V gene data show CDR1 as SQVTM and CDR2 as ANQGSEA. The CDR3 sequence is 17 residues long. The CDR3 DNA reads as TGCAGCGTTGAATTCGGCGGGAGGTCCATCTCCTACAATGAGCAGTTCTTC. Translated, it gives CSVEFGGRSISYNEQFF.

V and J are TRBV7-3 and TRBJ1-1; 8 nucleotides agree with TRBD1. Per the germline V gene, CDR1 is SGHTA and CDR2 is FQGTGA. V dropped 5 bases and J dropped 4; count of bases not matched to a gene: 6. The CDR3 has 14 residues. The CDR3 bases are TGTGCCAGCAGCCTACAGGGGGGGGGCACTGAAGCTTTCTTT. This encodes CASSLQGGGTEAFF.